The 11 T cell receptor beta chains reported below all come from one sample, sequenced in a study of T cells in Graves' hyperthyroidism and ophthalmopathy. What was amplified from RNA transcripts were TCR beta CDR3 regions. First-round RT-PCR of the TCR CDR3 relied on the HTBI primer set. TCRdb itself ran the multiplex PCR reads through MiXCR, one entry per CDR3 protein. The sample gives around 350,000 distinct CDR3 sequences, about a fifth of which show up once; 3.5% to 4% is in the top ten. Specimen: blood. The receptors were gathered from a woman aged 18-29 years with Graves' hyperthyroidism.

This clonotype was observed at least ten times. The chain recombines TRBV10-1 with TRBJ2-3, with D perhaps matching TRBD1 (6 bases). Germline CDR1 and CDR2: WNHNN and SYGVQD (reference sequence). V was cut by 5 bases and J by 5 bases, with 11 bases left in between. The CDR3 totals 13 residues. The CDR3 loop is CASSLQGQDTQYF. The CDR3 DNA is TGCGCCAGCAGTTTGCAGGGGCAAGATACGCAGTATTTT.

This clonotype was counted ten times or more. The chain recombines TRBV7-3 with TRBJ1-2; D ambiguous. The CDR3 sequence is 17 residues long. Germline V gene data show CDR1 as SGHTA and CDR2 as FQGTGA. V lost 1 base and J lost 4, with 19 bases in between. The DNA of the CDR3 is TGTGCCAGCAGCTTAAGCGCCCGGACGCCTGGACTCTATGGCTACACCTTC. Translated: CASSLSARTPGLYGYTF. The variable domain in full, completed from reference TRBV7-3 and TRBJ1-2, reads GAGVSQTPSNKVTEKGKYVELRCDPISGHTALYWYRQSLGQGPEFLIYFQGTGAADDSGLPNDRFFAVRPEGSVSTLKIQRTERGDSAVYLCASSLSARTPGLYGYTFGSGTRLTVV.

This sequence joins TRBV12-3 or TRBV12-4 and TRBJ2-5, with D hard to call. This CDR3 spans 13 amino acids. V was pared by 6 bases and J by 4 bases, with 12 bases between. The CDR3 DNA sequence: TGTGCCAGCAGCCCCAATAATGGAGAGACCCAGTACTTC. Translated: CASSPNNGETQYF.

This clonotype was detected ten times or more. V and J are TRBV7-9 and TRBJ2-7; TRBD2 might be the D (5 bases). Germline CDR1 reads SEHNR; CDR2 reads FQNEAQ (reference sequence). The V end was cut by 3 bases, the J end by 7 bases, with 7 bases between. CDR3 size: 11 residues. The chain's CDR3 is CASSFAGEQYF. In DNA, the CDR3 is TGTGCCAGCAGCTTCGCGGGTGAGCAGTACTTC.

This clonotype was picked up many times. The gene calls are TRBV11-1 and TRBJ1-1; maybe TRBD1 (5 bases). V lost 0 bases and J 3 bases, leaving 23 bases between the germline ends. This CDR3 has 19 amino acids. Germline V CDR1 and CDR2: SGHAT, FQDESV (reference sequence). CDR3 nucleotide sequence: TGTGCCAGCAGCTTAGCGCACGGGGCAGCCTTTGTAAAGGACACTGAAGCTTTCTTT. It yields the protein CASSLAHGAAFVKDTEAFF. Looking up the rest from reference TRBV11-1 and TRBJ1-1 gives the full variable domain: EAEVAQSPRYKITEKSQAVAFWCDPISGHATLYWYRQILGQGPELLVQFQDESVVDDSQLPKDRFSAERLKGVDSTLKIQPAELGDSAMYLCASSLAHGAAFVKDTEAFFGQGTRLTVV.

Many counts were recorded for this clonotype. The V call is TRBV12-3 or TRBV12-4, the J call TRBJ2-7; 10 bases are shared with TRBD2. J was trimmed by 5 bases and V by 5 bases; bases with no gene match: 9. CDR3 length: 15 amino acids. The CDR3: CASSQMSGGGHEQYF. The CDR3 DNA reads TGTGCCAGCAGTCAGATGAGCGGGGGGGGCCACGAGCAGTACTTC.

This clonotype was picked up many times. The chain employs TRBV10-1 and TRBJ1-1; no reliable D call. V was trimmed by 1 base and J by 0 bases, leaving 6 bases between them. Germline V gives CDR1 WNHNN, CDR2 SYGVQD (reference sequence). The CDR3 consists of 14 residues. CDR3 region: CASSEYSLNTEAFF. In nucleotides, the CDR3 is TGCGCCAGCAGTGAGTACAGCCTGAACACTGAAGCTTTCTTT.

This clonotype has a count of ten or more. V and J are TRBV19 and TRBJ2-7; D gene unclear. V lost 9 bases and J lost 5, with 17 bases in between. The CDR3 consists of 13 residues. Germline V gene lookup returns CDR1 LNHDA and CDR2 SQIVND (reference sequence). The chain's CDR3 is CASTPSSEDEQYF. CDR3 in DNA: TGTGCCAGCACTCCGTCGAGCGAGGACGAGCAGTACTTC.

There are many counts of this clonotype. This sequence joins TRBV2 and TRBJ1-3; D gene uncertain. This CDR3 region has 14 residues. V was trimmed by 7 bases and J by 0 bases, leaving 10 bases between them. The germline gives CDR1 SNHLY, CDR2 FYNNEI. The chain's CDR3 is CASTPRASGNTIYF. The DNA of the CDR3 is TGTGCCAGCACCCCGAGGGCCTCTGGAAACACCATATATTTT.

In this sample, this clonotype turned up a few times. V usage is TRBV11-2 and J usage is TRBJ2-2; D uncertain. Looked up from germline, CDR1 is SGHAT and CDR2 is FQNNGV. The ends were cut back, 5 bases at V and 5 bases at J, with 12 bases in the middle. The CDR3 covers 14 residues. DNA of the CDR3: TGTGCCAGCAGCCAAGGTCGGGTGACCGGGGAGCTGTTTTTT. It encodes CASSQGRVTGELFF.

Only one count was recorded for this clonotype. The chain carries TRBV6-2 or TRBV6-3 and TRBJ2-7, with 8 bases that match TRBD2. The J segment lost 0 bases and the V segment lost 0 bases, leaving 4 bases of the junction unmatched. This CDR3 is built from 16 residues. Germline CDR1 reads MNHEY; CDR2 reads SVGEGT. The CDR3 reads CASSYSPSGSSYEQYF. CDR3 sequence (DNA): TGTGCCAGCAGTTACTCACCCAGCGGGAGCTCCTACGAGCAGTACTTC.